This TCR beta chain is drawn from a study of blood T cell repertoires in COVID-19. Participants, 18 to 89 years old, spanned approximately 25 US areas. The table came from immunoSEQ multiplex PCR; TCRdb's copy has only in-frame clones and leaves some out. This sample has under 300,000 clones; 75% to 95% occur once, and the top ten carry over 1.5%. Per the germline V gene, CDR1 is SGHNT and CDR2 is YYREEE (reference sequence). The CDR3 has 15 amino acids. Trimming removed 4 bases from V and 0 bases from J, with 12 bases in between. Material: PBMCs or T cells enriched from blood (not recorded which). V usage is TRBV5-4 and J usage is TRBJ2-3; tentative D call: TRBD1 (5 bases). The sequence was obtained from a woman between 18 and 29 years old who had recovered from COVID-19. The CDR3 reads CASSPDSYSTDTQYF. In DNA, the CDR3 is TGTGCCAGCAGCCCTGACAGCTATAGCACAGATACGCAGTATTTT.